This T cell receptor (beta chain) was sequenced during a study of CD8+ T cells in alopecia areata. The CDR3 is 15 amino acids. Per germline, CDR1 SGHTA and CDR2 FQGNSA. Trimming cost V 5 bases and J 0 bases, with 14 bases left between them. Stated treatment: oral pan-JAK inhibitor, 5-10 mg twice daily. Once RNA had been extracted, it was reverse transcribed into cDNA to act as the sequencing template. TCRdb's copy holds only in-frame clones and misses some; the assay was immunoSEQ multiplex PCR. The table includes under 200,000 clones, approximately 60% detected once. The sample in question was CD4+ T cells sorted from blood, obtained at week 24, from a patient treated with tofacitinib. The receptor comes from a human donor with alopecia areata. The V gene is TRBV7-2, the J gene TRBJ2-7; D not certain. CDR3 in DNA: TGTGCCAGCAGCCGTATCCTTTGGGGCTCCTACGAGCAGTACTTC. It is translated as CASSRILWGSYEQYF.